These 25 T cell receptor beta chains share one sample of origin, sequenced in a study of blood T cell repertoires in COVID-19. Using immunoSEQ multiplex PCR, the repertoire was profiled, and TCRdb retains in-frame clones only, with some absent. The sample lists over 30,000 clones; 85% to 90% were seen once. Sequencing was performed on peripheral blood. The origin of the receptors is a man in his 70s with acute or convalescent COVID-19.

This clone was detected once. The chain is built from TRBV6-1 and TRBJ1-4; 10 bases align to TRBD1. The CDR3 is 15 amino acids. The germline V gene has CDR1 MNHNS and CDR2 SASEGT. J lost 8 bases, V lost 3 bases, and 6 bases had no gene match. The chain's CDR3 is CASSEKTGGREKLFF. The CDR3 nucleotides read TGTGCCAGCAGTGAGAAGACAGGGGGCCGGGAAAAACTGTTTTTT.

This chain connects TRBV18 to TRBJ1-1; D is uncertain. The germline V and J ends were trimmed by 3 bases and 5 bases, with 13 bases remaining between them. Per the germline V gene, CDR1 is KGHSH and CDR2 is LQKENI. This CDR3 contains 14 residues. CDR3 sequence reads: CASSPAGGGTEAFF. The CDR3 DNA sequence: TGTGCCAGCTCACCCGCGGGTGGAGGGACTGAAGCTTTCTTT.

CDR3 sequence reads: CASSLKPGQTYNEQFF. The CDR3 nucleotides are TGTGCCAGCAGTCTGAAACCGGGACAGACCTACAATGAGCAGTTCTTC. J is TRBJ2-1 and V is TRBV27; TRBD1 matches at 7 bases. After removal of 5 bases from V and 2 bases from J, the junction contained 9 bases not matched to a gene. Germline CDR1 is MNHEY and CDR2 is SMNVEV (reference sequence). This CDR3 contains 16 residues.

The V and J genes are TRBV6-5 and TRBJ2-2; 11 bases are shared with TRBD2. Trimming at V came to 4 bases and at J to 6 bases, leaving 4 bases not matched to a gene. Germline-derived CDR1 and CDR2 are MNHEY and SVGAGI. This CDR3 comprises 15 residues. CDR3 in DNA: TGTGCCAGCAGTTCCGGGACTAGCGGCCCCGGGGAGCTGTTTTTT. Translating it yields CASSSGTSGPGELFF.

This clone was seen just once. The CDR3 protein is CASSPLARGDTEAFF. CDR3 DNA sequence: TGTGCCAGCAGCCCCCTAGCGAGAGGAGACACTGAAGCTTTCTTT. This chain joins TRBV13 and TRBJ1-1; D is ambiguous. V lost 5 bases to trimming and J lost 3 bases, with 16 bases between them. Germline V gene lookup returns CDR1 PRHDT and CDR2 FYEKMQ (reference sequence). The CDR3 runs 15 residues.

The CDR3 here is CASSLGLGETQYF. The CDR3 nucleotides are TGTGCCAGCAGCCTTGGACTAGGAGAGACCCAGTACTTC. The chain links TRBV7-8 to TRBJ2-5, with 7 positions matching TRBD2. There are 13 residues in the CDR3. V was pared by 5 bases and J by 4 bases, with 4 bases of the junction left unmatched. Germline CDR1 SGHVS, CDR2 FQNEAQ.

By sample share, this clone is medium-sized. The chain employs TRBV7-2 and TRBJ2-5; TRBD2 aligns across 9 bases. Germline assignment: CDR1 SGHTA and CDR2 FQGNSA. V shed 5 bases and J 4 bases; nucleotides not matched to a gene: 11. This CDR3 spans 16 amino acids. CDR3 amino acids: CASSRNLAGPPETQYF. CDR3 bases: TGTGCCAGCAGCCGGAACCTAGCGGGACCCCCAGAGACCCAGTACTTC. Based on the CDR3 plus reference TRBV7-2 and TRBJ2-5, the full variable domain is GAGVSQSPSNKVTEKGKDVELRCDPISGHTALYWYRQSLGQGLEFLIYFQGNSAPDKSGLPSDRFSAERTGGSVSTLTIQRTQQEDSAVYLCASSRNLAGPPETQYFGPGTRLLVL.

V gene TRBV7-9 combines with J gene TRBJ2-3; TRBD1 matches at 8 bases. Germline assignment: CDR1 SEHNR and CDR2 FQNEAQ (reference sequence). This CDR3 is 16 amino acids long. Trimming cost V 1 base and J 4 bases; bases outside gene matches: 7. The CDR3 DNA reads as TGTGCCAGCAGCTTAGAACTAGACAGGGGTTCAGATACGCAGTATTTT. Translating it yields CASSLELDRGSDTQYF.

The chain employs TRBV20-1 and TRBJ2-2; D is undetermined. Deletions cut 3 bases from V and 6 bases from J, with 5 bases between. Germline-derived CDR1 and CDR2 are DFQATT and SNEGSKA (reference sequence). The CDR3 extends over 11 amino acids. The CDR3 protein is CSASGSGELFF. CDR3 nucleotide sequence: TGCAGTGCTAGCGGGTCCGGGGAGCTGTTTTTT.

CDR3 coding DNA: TGTGCCACCCAGAGGGAGAACACTGAAGCTTTCTTT. Protein product: CATQRENTEAFF. The V and J genes are TRBV3-1 (or the pseudogene TRBV3-2) and TRBJ1-1, with D unresolved. Germline V gene lookup returns CDR1 LGHDT and CDR2 YNNKEL (reference sequence). CDR3 size: 12 residues. Trimming took 10 bases from V and 1 from J, leaving 10 bases between them.

This clone appeared a single time. This chain joins TRBV23-1 and TRBJ2-2, with 10 positions matching TRBD2. TRBV23-1 is flagged as an ORF with uncertain function. The CDR3 length is 18 residues. The V segment lost 8 bases and the J segment 5 bases; nucleotides outside the gene matches: 17. CDR3 DNA: TGCGCCAGCGACCATATAAGAAGGGCTAGCGGGAGAACCGGGGAGCTGTTTTTT. This sequence encodes CASDHIRRASGRTGELFF.

The chain couples TRBV5-4 to TRBJ2-5, with D perhaps TRBD1 (6 bases). In germline, CDR1 is SGHNT, CDR2 YYREEE (reference sequence). The CDR3 length is 14 residues. V gave up 0 bases and J gave up 2 bases, with 8 bases separating them. Here the CDR3 DNA reads TGTGCCAGCAGCTTGGACAGGGCTCAAGAGACCCAGTACTTC. The encoded protein is CASSLDRAQETQYF.

This rearrangement joins TRBV19 to TRBJ2-5, with D perhaps TRBD2 (5 bases). Germline V gives CDR1 LNHDA, CDR2 SQIVND (reference sequence). This CDR3 is 12 amino acids long. The V gene lost 6 bases and the J gene lost 5 bases, with 10 bases spanning the gap. The CDR3 nucleotides read TGTGCCAGTAGCACACGCGGGGAGACCCAGTACTTC. Its translation: CASSTRGETQYF.

The chain employs TRBV6-5 and TRBJ1-4; D unclear. The CDR3 extends over 14 amino acids. CDR1 is MNHEY and CDR2 is SVGAGI in the germline V gene. Trimming took 8 bases from V and 0 from J, leaving 10 bases between them. The CDR3: CASLETATNEKLFF. CDR3 DNA: TGTGCCAGCCTCGAAACAGCAACTAATGAAAAACTGTTTTTT.

V is TRBV5-4 and J is TRBJ2-3; 14 bases line up with TRBD2. The CDR3 length is 19 residues. V lost 3 bases to trimming and J lost 6 bases; unmatched junction nucleotides: 15. Germline CDR1 and CDR2: SGHNT and YYREEE (reference sequence). The CDR3 is CASSSLTGTSGSYVDTQYF. DNA for the CDR3: TGTGCCAGCAGCTCCCTCACGGGGACTAGCGGGAGTTATGTGGATACGCAGTATTTT.

The V gene is TRBV5-8, the J gene TRBJ1-2; 10 bases match TRBD1. J was trimmed by 6 bases and V by 0 bases; bases with no gene match: 8. This CDR3 comprises 16 residues. Germline CDR1 and CDR2: SGHTS and YDEGEE. The CDR3 sequence is CASSLDFGTGDNGYTF. Here the CDR3 DNA reads TGTGCCAGCAGCTTGGATTTTGGGACAGGGGATAATGGCTACACCTTC.

The CDR3 DNA follows: TGTGCCATAACAGGGGCCACTGAAGCTTTCTTT. This sequence encodes CAITGATEAFF. The chain employs TRBV28 and TRBJ1-1; the match to TRBD1 covers 7 bases. The CDR3 is 11 residues long. Germline V gene lookup returns CDR1 MDHEN and CDR2 SYDVKM. V lost 10 bases to trimming and J lost 4 bases; unmatched junction nucleotides: 3.

This CDR3 is CASSGTGVNYGYTF. The CDR3 DNA follows: TGTGCCAGCAGTGGGACAGGGGTTAACTATGGCTACACCTTC. The V gene is TRBV28, the J gene TRBJ1-2, with 10 nucleotides matching TRBD1. CDR3 length: 14 amino acids. Germline V gene lookup returns CDR1 MDHEN and CDR2 SYDVKM. The V segment lost 5 bases and the J segment 1 base; nucleotides outside the gene matches: 1.

The genes are TRBV5-1 and TRBJ2-3; the match to TRBD2 covers 14 bases. V shed 4 bases and J 6 bases; nucleotides not matched to a gene: 4. The CDR3 consists of 15 residues. The germline V gene has CDR1 SGHRS and CDR2 YFSETQ. The CDR3 sequence is CASSLGLAGVDTQYF. CDR3 nucleotides: TGCGCCAGCAGCCTGGGACTAGCGGGAGTTGATACGCAGTATTTT.

This chain links TRBV5-5 with TRBJ2-3; D possibly corresponds to TRBD2 (5 bases). V was trimmed by 4 bases and J by 0 bases, leaving 9 bases between them. From germline, CDR1 is SGHKS and CDR2 YYEKEE (reference sequence). The CDR3 contains 14 residues. The chain's CDR3 is CASSTWTSTDTQYF. DNA of the CDR3: TGTGCCAGCAGCACCTGGACTAGCACAGATACGCAGTATTTT.

The J gene is TRBJ2-1, the V gene TRBV11-2, with 12 bases that match TRBD2. The ends lost 5 bases at V and 7 bases at J; junction bases unmatched: 9. CDR1 and CDR2 (germline): SGHAT, FQNNGV. CDR3 size: 16 residues. The chain's CDR3 is CASSPLRTSGINEQFF. As DNA, the CDR3 is TGTGCCAGCAGCCCCCTCCGGACTAGCGGGATTAATGAGCAGTTCTTC.

The V call is TRBV2, the J call TRBJ2-1, with D maybe TRBD2 (5 bases). V shed 1 base and J shed 8 bases, with 15 bases lying between them. Germline assignment: CDR1 SNHLY and CDR2 FYNNEI. This CDR3 is built from 15 residues. CDR3 nucleotides: TGTGCCAGCAGTGAAGGGCTAGCTGAGGTCCATGAGCAGTTCTTC. It codes for CASSEGLAEVHEQFF.

This chain connects TRBV6-5 to TRBJ1-6; 10 bases align to TRBD1. CDR1 and CDR2 (germline): MNHEY, SVGAGI. This CDR3 spans 16 amino acids. V lost 4 bases to trimming and J lost 7 bases; unmatched junction nucleotides: 7. The CDR3 reads CASSFGQGDFNSPLHF. DNA of the CDR3: TGTGCCAGCAGTTTCGGACAGGGGGATTTCAATTCACCCCTCCACTTT.

The V and J genes are TRBV4-2 and TRBJ2-5; D unclear. This CDR3 has 16 residues. V shed 0 bases and J shed 8 bases, with 19 bases lying between them. CDR1 and CDR2 from the germline V gene are LGHNA and YNFKEQ. CDR3 bases: TGTGCCAGCAGCCAAGAAGGCACAGACCAAAGAGATACCCAGTACTTC. This codes for CASSQEGTDQRDTQYF.

This rearrangement joins TRBV28 to TRBJ1-1, with 7 bases identical to TRBD1. The germline V gene encodes CDR1 MDHEN and CDR2 SYDVKM. V dropped 6 bases and J dropped 10; count of bases not matched to a gene: 17. The CDR3 covers 15 residues. Here the CDR3 reads CASSPTGRDSIGAFF. CDR3 in DNA: TGTGCCAGCAGCCCAACCGGCCGGGACAGTATTGGAGCTTTCTTT.